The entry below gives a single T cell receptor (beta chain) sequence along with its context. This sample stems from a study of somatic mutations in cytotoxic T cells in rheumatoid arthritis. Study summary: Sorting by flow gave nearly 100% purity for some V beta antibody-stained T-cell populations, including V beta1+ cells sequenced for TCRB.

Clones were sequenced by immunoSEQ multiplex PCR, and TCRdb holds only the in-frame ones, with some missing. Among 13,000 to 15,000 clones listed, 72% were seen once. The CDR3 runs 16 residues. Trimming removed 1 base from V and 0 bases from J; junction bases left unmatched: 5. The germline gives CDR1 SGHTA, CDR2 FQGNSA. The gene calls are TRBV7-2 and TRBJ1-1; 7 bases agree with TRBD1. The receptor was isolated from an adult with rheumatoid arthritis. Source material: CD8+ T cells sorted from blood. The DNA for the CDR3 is TGTGCCAGCAGCTTAGGGACAGGAGGCATGAACACTGAAGCTTTCTTT. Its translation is CASSLGTGGMNTEAFF.